This T cell receptor beta chain came from a study of T cell responses to AZD1222 COVID-19 vaccine (dated by TCRdb to the early 2020s). In terms of the full investigation: AZD1222 recipients whose second dose came at about 4 weeks and those whose second dose came at about 12 weeks were combined into one group, since spike-specific TCR depth and breadth did not differ between the two schedules. Trial participants were enrolled by age into subgroups of 18-55, 56-69 and 70-plus years, and roughly 150, 30 and 60 TCR-sequenced participants, respectively, were included in these subgroups. TCR sequencing covered 233 trial participants: 200 to 220 given two doses of AZD1222 and 26 given two doses of MenACWY control vaccine.

The CDR3 regions of human TCRbeta chains were subjected to immunosequencing. In the original analysis: TCRs in the repertoires were compared against a reference library of SARS-CoV-2-specific TCRs that had been generated with the MIRA antigen-specificity platform. Breadth meant the fraction of unique TCRs that were SARS-CoV-2-associated, whereas depth meant the fraction of total T cells that were SARS-CoV-2-associated. Using the MIRA data, each spike-specific TCR was mapped to the spike region that the TCR reacts to and placed in a CD4 or CD8 class. Log10-transformed breadth and depth values were compared by one-way ANOVA with Sidak's multiple comparisons tests. What TCRdb holds here is the immuneACCESS table cut down to in-frame rearrangements. Part of the clones is not present; checked against another copy, under half of the missing clones reflect an unresolved V gene, and the others are unexplained. V and J calls and clone size are copied from that table; D and trimming were computed from the DNA. The sample table lists approximately 50,000 clones, about 74% of them with a count of one. The leading ten clones occupy around 7% of the sample.

The study at large found these results: Epitopes outside the regions mutated in the B.1.351 and B.1.1.7 variants were reportedly recognized by nearly half of the unique spike-specific TCRs. Conclusions about previously exposed vaccinees were limited because only a handful of AZD1222 recipients were SARS-CoV-2 seropositive at baseline. In the small 56-69-year group, the increase in depth fell short of significance, most likely because of low power. The vaccine-associated CD4 TCRs covered the entire spike protein, and the dominant responses fell in regions 160-218 and 743-854. Because no day 14 peak-response samples were available, the repertoires could be characterized only after the peak T cell response. Most participants were white British and females outnumbered males, and the authors suggested that clonal diversity may have been underestimated. Spike-specific TCR breadth and depth rose significantly after two AZD1222 doses compared with day 0 and with MenACWY recipients.

Taken with the paper, the label for time point translates to: baseline before first vaccination. Samples from vaccinated people were obtained from the UK trials COV001 and COV002, which included a single-blind randomized controlled phase 2/3 trial of AZD1222 (ChAdOx1 nCoV-19) in healthy adults. For TCRbeta chain sequencing, PBMC samples were collected from trial participants at day 0 and at day 28 after the second dose. As for this clone: There is no known antigen for this receptor. Base qualities are not provided; no much larger clone lies one nucleotide away.

The CDR3, from cysteine to phenylalanine, totals 16 residues. Only CDR3 DNA is held: 48 bases, read in frame from base 1. V trim: 0 bases; J trim: 2 bases; unmatched bases: 5. The germline V gene encodes CDR1 SGHTA and CDR2 FQGNSA. This sequence originates from an adult in good health. The chain is made from TRBV7-2 and TRBJ2-3, with 7 middle bases fitting TRBD1. Sequencing used peripheral blood, obtained on day 0 of AZD1222 vaccination. The CDR3 protein is CASSLATGTYTDTQYF. The DNA is as follows: TGTGCCAGCAGCTTAGCGACAGGGACATACACAGATACGCAGTATTTT.